A single sample is the source of the 4 T cell receptor beta chains below, sequenced in a study of T cell responses to AZD1222 COVID-19 vaccine. Using immunoSEQ multiplex PCR, the repertoire was profiled, and TCRdb retains in-frame clones only, with some absent. Of approximately 120,000 clones listed, around 90% are singletons. Sequenced here: peripheral blood, sampled on day 0 of AZD1222 vaccination. These receptors all stem from an adult in good health.

CDR3 residues: CASSLGQWGQFLETQYF. In DNA form, the CDR3 reads TGTGCCAGCAGCTTAGGTCAATGGGGACAGTTTCTAGAGACCCAGTACTTC. The chain recombines TRBV7-9 with TRBJ2-5; 7 nucleotides line up with TRBD1. Per germline, CDR1 SEHNR and CDR2 FQNEAQ (reference sequence). Trimming cost V 1 base and J 4 bases; bases outside gene matches: 12. CDR3 length equals 17 residues.

The V gene is TRBV5-1, the J gene TRBJ2-3; the D gene is possibly TRBD1 (5 bases). Trimming took 4 bases from V and 2 from J, leaving 8 bases between them. The CDR3 runs to 13 residues. CDR1 and CDR2 from the germline V gene are SGHRS and YFSETQ. The CDR3 nucleotides are TGCGCCAGCAGCCAAGGGGACACAGATACGCAGTATTTT. It encodes CASSQGDTDTQYF.

The chain links TRBV6-5 to TRBJ1-2, with D possibly matching TRBD1 (6 bases). Trimming took 11 bases from V and 4 from J, leaving 14 bases between them. The CDR3 contains 12 residues. Germline CDR1 MNHEY, CDR2 SVGAGI. Here the CDR3 DNA reads TGTGCCCGAGGGGGGCTTGGCTATGGCTACACCTTC. Its translation: CARGGLGYGYTF.

This clone was seen once. The chain couples TRBV4-3 to TRBJ2-7, with D unresolved. The CDR3 sequence is 13 residues long. The V gene's germline CDR1 is LGHNA and CDR2 YSLEER. Deletions cut 1 base from V and 5 bases from J, with 9 bases between. This chain's CDR3 is CASSQAAFDEQYF. In DNA, the CDR3 is TGCGCCAGCAGCCAAGCAGCCTTCGACGAGCAGTACTTC.